This TCR beta chain was captured in a study of T cells in Graves' hyperthyroidism and ophthalmopathy. Study-wide results and limits: A 13 V-J signature model discriminated ophthalmopathy versus stable hyperthyroidism. Most thyroid clonotypes expanded above 0.001 were also detected in blood.

J lost 3 bases, V lost 7 bases, and 10 bases had no gene match. This CDR3 region has 15 residues. Germline values: CDR1 SGHRS, CDR2 YFSETQ. Using RNA transcripts as the source, TCR beta CDR3 regions were amplified. TCR CDR3 regions were first amplified by RT-PCR with HTBI primers. Using its own MiXCR run on the multiplex PCR reads, TCRdb lists one record per CDR3 protein. The sample lists around 400,000 distinct CDR3 sequences; less than 15% were seen once. This clonotype was picked up many times. Its cognate antigen is unknown. Sequenced input: blood. This sequence originates from a woman younger than 35 with Graves' hyperthyroidism. The V gene is TRBV5-1, the J gene TRBJ1-2; 9 positions agree with TRBD1. Written as DNA, the CDR3 is TGCGCCAGCTCCCGCTCCTGGACAGGGGACTATGGCTACACCTTC. This sequence encodes CASSRSWTGDYGYTF.